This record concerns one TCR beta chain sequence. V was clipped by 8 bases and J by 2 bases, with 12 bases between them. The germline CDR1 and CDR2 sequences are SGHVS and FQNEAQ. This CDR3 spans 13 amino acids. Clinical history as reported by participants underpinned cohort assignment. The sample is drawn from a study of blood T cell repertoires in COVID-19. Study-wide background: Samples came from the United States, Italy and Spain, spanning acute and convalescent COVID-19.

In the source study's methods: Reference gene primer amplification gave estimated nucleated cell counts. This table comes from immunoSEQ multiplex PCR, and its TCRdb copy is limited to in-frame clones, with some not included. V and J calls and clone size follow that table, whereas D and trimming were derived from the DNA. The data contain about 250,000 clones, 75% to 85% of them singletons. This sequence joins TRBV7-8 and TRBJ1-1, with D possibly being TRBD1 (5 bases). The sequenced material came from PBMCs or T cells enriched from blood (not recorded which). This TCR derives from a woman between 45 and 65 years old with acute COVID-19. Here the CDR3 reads CASRRGSNTEAFF. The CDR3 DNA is TGTGCCAGCCGAAGGGGCTCAAACACTGAAGCTTTCTTT.